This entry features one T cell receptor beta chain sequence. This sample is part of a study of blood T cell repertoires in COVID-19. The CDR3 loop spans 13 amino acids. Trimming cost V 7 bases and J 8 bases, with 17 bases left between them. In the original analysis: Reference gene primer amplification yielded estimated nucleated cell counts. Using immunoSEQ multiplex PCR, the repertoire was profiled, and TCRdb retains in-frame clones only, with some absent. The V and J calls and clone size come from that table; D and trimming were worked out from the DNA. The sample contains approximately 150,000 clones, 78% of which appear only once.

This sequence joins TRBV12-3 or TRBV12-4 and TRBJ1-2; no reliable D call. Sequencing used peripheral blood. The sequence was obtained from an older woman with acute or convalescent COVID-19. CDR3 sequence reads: CASTHRRLGGYTF. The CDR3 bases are TGTGCCAGCACCCATCGTCGACTCGGGGGCTACACCTTC.